This TCR beta chain was recorded in a study of glioma-infiltrating T cells after dendritic cell vaccination. The CDR3 extends over 14 amino acids. Germline V gives CDR1 SQVTM, CDR2 ANQGSEA. V shed 5 bases and J shed 6 bases, with 19 bases lying between them. Here immunoSEQ multiplex PCR was the method, and the copy in TCRdb shows in-frame clones only, minus some. The sample has about 50,000 clones, about 84% seen once. Time point denoted: after dendritic cell vaccination, including at tumor progression/relapse. This clonotype was obtained from a human donor with glioblastoma. The input for sequencing was blood, taken after dendritic cell vaccination. This rearrangement joins TRBV29-1 to TRBJ1-2, with D possibly matching TRBD1 (6 bases). The CDR3 loop reads CSVQTGGYYDGYTF. CDR3 DNA: TGCAGCGTTCAGACAGGTGGTTACTATGATGGCTACACCTTC.